The T cell receptor beta chain described here comes from a study of T cell responses to AZD1222 COVID-19 vaccine listed by TCRdb under 2021. About the study as a whole: A total of approximately 240 trial participants underwent TCR sequencing, of whom about 200 had received two doses of AZD1222 and around 25 had received two doses of the MenACWY control vaccine. Trial participants were enrolled by age into subgroups of 18-55, 56-69 and 70-plus years, and 148, 28 and 57 TCR-sequenced participants, respectively, were included in these subgroups.

General study outcomes and caveats: Conclusions about previously exposed vaccinees are limited because only five to seven AZD1222 recipients were SARS-CoV-2 seropositive at baseline. CD4 TCRs associated with the vaccine covered the entire spike protein, and the dominant responses were in regions 160-218 and 743-854. Most participants were white British and females outnumbered males, and the authors suggested that clonal diversity may have been underestimated. After two AZD1222 doses, both the breadth and the depth of spike-specific TCRs were significantly higher than at day 0 and than in MenACWY recipients. Reportedly, almost half of the unique spike-specific TCRs recognized epitopes lying outside the regions that are mutated in the B.1.351 and B.1.1.7 variants. The 56-69-year group was small, and its depth increase did not reach significance, likely because of low power. Because no samples from the day 14 peak response were available, repertoires could be characterized only after the peak T cell response.

Notes on this clone: Its antigen remains unidentified. Base qualities are missing; no much larger clone stands one base away.

V loses 4 bases at its end and J loses 8 bases; junction bases beyond the gene matches: 16. Including cysteine and phenylalanine, the CDR3 has 17 amino acids. The retained sequence is limited to the CDR3, 51 bases, with the frame set at the first base. The germline V gene (reference sequence) yields SGHNT for CDR1 and YYREEE for CDR2. In the paper's terms, the time point label means: about 28 days (+/-7) after the second vaccine dose. Because spike-specific TCR depth and breadth did not differ between the two schedules, AZD1222 recipients who got a second dose at roughly 4 weeks were pooled with those who got a second dose at roughly 12 weeks. The vaccinee samples were drawn from two UK trials, COV001 and COV002, one of which was a single-blind randomized controlled phase 2/3 trial testing AZD1222 (ChAdOx1 nCoV-19) in healthy adults. For TCRbeta chain sequencing, PBMC samples from trial participants were taken at day 0 and at day 28 after the second dose.

The CDR3 regions of human TCRbeta chains were analyzed by immunosequencing. As for the authors' bioinformatics: TCRs in the repertoires were matched against a reference library of SARS-CoV-2-specific TCRs that had been generated with the MIRA antigen-specificity platform. Breadth meant the fraction of unique TCRs that were SARS-CoV-2-associated, whereas depth meant the fraction of total T cells that were SARS-CoV-2-associated. Using the MIRA data, each spike-specific TCR was assigned both to the spike region to which the TCR was reactive and to a CD4 or CD8 class. Log10-transformed breadth and depth values were compared by one-way ANOVA with Sidak's multiple comparisons tests. Here the immuneACCESS table is served through TCRdb, limited to in-frame sequences with V and J called. Missing clones are a known gap in these copies; in checked studies unresolved V genes cover under half, and the rest lacks a known reason. That table furnishes V, J and clone size, whereas the DNA furnished D and trimming. The sample includes about 140,000 clones, with approximately 90% observed a single time. The ten largest clones add up to over 4% of the sample.

The sequence was obtained from an adult who received the AZD1222 COVID-19 vaccine. This material consisted of peripheral blood, taken 28 days after the second AZD1222 dose. Recombination joined TRBV5-4 with TRBJ2-2, with 8 bases in between that match TRBD2. The nucleotide sequence is TGTGCCAGCAGCCCCTCCGGGACTAGTCACGTGGGGGGGGAGCTGTTTTTT. Its protein is CASSPSGTSHVGGELFF. With the portions outside the CDR3 filled from the reference TRBV5-4 and TRBJ2-2 genes, the complete variable region becomes ETGVTQSPTHLIKTRGQQVTLRCSSQSGHNTVSWYQQALGQGPQFIFQYYREEENGRGNFPPRFSGLQFPNYSSELNVNALELDDSALYLCASSPSGTSHVGGELFFGEGSRLTVL.